This T cell receptor (beta chain) was captured by sequencing in a study of blood T cell repertoires in COVID-19. Germline V gene data show CDR1 as GTSNPN and CDR2 as SVGIG (reference sequence). J lost 4 bases, V lost 3 bases, and 2 bases had no gene match. The CDR3 runs to 13 residues. In the study's own analysis: Amplification from reference gene primers served as the basis for estimated nucleated cell counts. The protocol was immunoSEQ multiplex PCR, while the TCRdb copy is restricted to in-frame clones and leaves out a portion. From that table come the V and J calls and clone size; the DNA was used to work out D and trimming. The repertoire holds 200,000 to 250,000 clones, with nearly 90% as singletons.

The chain carries TRBV30 and TRBJ1-3; 8 bases align to TRBD1. The material sequenced was peripheral blood. The clonotype was recovered from a young man with active or convalescent COVID-19. Here the CDR3 DNA reads TGTGCCTGGAGCGGACAGGGAGGAAACACCATATATTTT. Its protein is CAWSGQGGNTIYF.